Sequencing of this T cell receptor (beta chain) was carried out in a study of response to subunit inactivated influenza vaccine. Whole-study findings and limits: Authors suggested seasonal influenza vaccinations each recruit few new T cells.

In TCRdb, the RT-PCR reads were re-called with MiXCR into one record per CDR3 protein. The table has roughly 150,000 distinct CDR3 sequences, 11% seen once; the top ten hold around an eighth. This clonotype was seen only a few times. Its cognate antigen is unknown. V was clipped by 6 bases and J by 9 bases, with 21 bases between them. The CDR3 covers 14 residues. The germline CDR1 and CDR2 sequences are DFQATT and SNEGSKA (reference sequence). The material was non-naive T cells sorted from PBMCs, obtained 40 to 50 days after vaccination. The sequence was obtained from a man aged 50 to 60 who received an inactivated influenza vaccine. The chain is built from TRBV20-1 and TRBJ2-1; D might be TRBD2 (7 bases). The CDR3 sequence is CSASTDGGLGEQFF. The CDR3 coding sequence is TGCAGTGCCTCGACCGACGGGGGGCTGGGTGAGCAGTTCTTC.